This is a list of T cell receptor beta chains from one sample in a study of cytomegalovirus exposure and HLA in healthy donors. The protocol was immunoSEQ multiplex PCR, while the TCRdb copy is restricted to in-frame clones and leaves out a portion. The data contain about 93,000 clones, around 77% of them singletons. Sequenced material: PBMCs. These TCRs come from a young man in good health and CMV-seronegative. Each CDR3 is given with its conserved first and last residue. A D gene is named only where the DNA matches it firmly. Size is omitted from some rows. Given values are once, few, many or a class for expanded clones.

j_gene: TRBJ2-3; d_gene: TRBD2; abundance: .; v_gene: TRBV12-5; CDR3aa: CASGLGLSGSADTQYF; CDR3nt: TGTGCTAGTGGTTTGGGCCTTAGCGGGAGCGCAGATACGCAGTATTTT
j_gene: TRBJ1-2; d_gene: .; abundance: .; v_gene: TRBV6-1; CDR3aa: CASSETGLGYTF; CDR3nt: TGTGCCAGCAGTGAGACAGGCCTTGGCTACACCTTC
j_gene: TRBJ1-1; d_gene: .; abundance: few; v_gene: TRBV5-4; CDR3aa: CASSRGGGTEAFF; CDR3nt: TGTGCCAGCAGTCGGGGTGGTGGCACTGAAGCTTTCTTT
j_gene: TRBJ1-5; d_gene: .; abundance: .; v_gene: TRBV6-5; CDR3aa: CASSRGHRNQPQHF; CDR3nt: TGTGCCAGCAGCCGGGGACACCGCAATCAGCCCCAGCATTTT
j_gene: TRBJ1-1; d_gene: TRBD1; abundance: .; v_gene: TRBV7-2; CDR3aa: CASSLVDQGAMNTEAFF; CDR3nt: TGTGCCAGCAGCTTAGTTGATCAGGGGGCCATGAACACTGAAGCTTTCTTT
j_gene: TRBJ2-1; d_gene: TRBD1; abundance: .; v_gene: TRBV6-5; CDR3aa: CASSYSGQGRNEQFF; CDR3nt: TGTGCCAGCAGTTACTCGGGACAGGGCAGGAATGAGCAGTTCTTC
j_gene: TRBJ1-1; d_gene: TRBD1; abundance: few; v_gene: TRBV2; CDR3aa: CASRVDRGPEAFF; CDR3nt: TGTGCCAGCAGGGTAGACAGGGGGCCCGAAGCTTTCTTT
j_gene: TRBJ1-2; d_gene: TRBD1; abundance: .; v_gene: TRBV19; CDR3aa: CASRRPGQGTVYGYTF; CDR3nt: TGTGCCAGTAGAAGACCGGGACAGGGAACTGTCTATGGCTACACCTTC
j_gene: TRBJ2-7; d_gene: .; abundance: .; v_gene: TRBV7-9; CDR3aa: CASSKFAGAGEGPEQYF; CDR3nt: TGTGCCAGCAGCAAATTTGCCGGGGCAGGGGAGGGACCCGAGCAGTACTTC
j_gene: TRBJ1-1; d_gene: TRBD1; abundance: .; v_gene: TRBV19; CDR3aa: CASSTQGAFTEAFF; CDR3nt: TGTGCCAGTAGTACACAGGGGGCTTTCACTGAAGCTTTCTTT
j_gene: TRBJ1-2; d_gene: TRBD1; abundance: .; v_gene: TRBV13; CDR3aa: CASSSRGQGAYYGYTF; CDR3nt: TGTGCCAGCAGCTCCAGGGGACAGGGGGCGTACTATGGCTACACCTTC
j_gene: TRBJ1-1; d_gene: TRBD1; abundance: .; v_gene: TRBV27; CDR3aa: CASSYRGNTEAFF; CDR3nt: TGTGCCAGCAGTTACAGGGGGAACACTGAAGCTTTCTTT
j_gene: TRBJ2-1; d_gene: .; abundance: few; v_gene: TRBV5-6; CDR3aa: CASSLSAYEQFF; CDR3nt: TGTGCCAGCAGCCTCAGTGCATATGAGCAGTTCTTC
j_gene: TRBJ1-5; d_gene: .; abundance: .; v_gene: TRBV19; CDR3aa: CASSLDIYSNQPQHF; CDR3nt: TGTGCCAGTAGTCTGGACATTTATAGCAATCAGCCCCAGCATTTT
j_gene: TRBJ1-1; d_gene: TRBD1; abundance: .; v_gene: TRBV5-4; CDR3aa: CASSWTGGLNTEAFF; CDR3nt: TGTGCCAGCAGCTGGACAGGGGGACTTAACACTGAAGCTTTCTTT
j_gene: TRBJ2-1; d_gene: TRBD1; abundance: .; v_gene: TRBV6-4; CDR3aa: CASSDSGTVSYNEQFF; CDR3nt: TGTGCCAGCAGTGACTCCGGGACAGTCTCCTACAATGAGCAGTTCTTC
j_gene: TRBJ2-6; d_gene: .; abundance: .; v_gene: TRBV19; CDR3aa: CASTGRNSGANVLTF; CDR3nt: TGTGCCAGTACTGGCAGGAACTCTGGGGCCAACGTCCTGACTTTC
j_gene: TRBJ1-4; d_gene: TRBD1; abundance: .; v_gene: TRBV7-6; CDR3aa: CASSPRDRGGEKLFF; CDR3nt: TGTGCCAGCAGCCCCCGGGACAGGGGAGGTGAAAAACTGTTTTTT
j_gene: TRBJ1-3; d_gene: TRBD1; abundance: once; v_gene: TRBV5-1; CDR3aa: CASSLAGTGFGNTIYF; CDR3nt: TGCGCCAGCAGCTTGGCAGGGACAGGGTTTGGAAACACCATATATTTT
j_gene: TRBJ1-5; d_gene: .; abundance: few; v_gene: TRBV19; CDR3aa: CASSITGQRGNQPQHF; CDR3nt: TGTGCCAGTAGTATTACCGGCCAGCGGGGCAATCAGCCCCAGCATTTT
j_gene: TRBJ1-4; d_gene: .; abundance: .; v_gene: TRBV11-3; CDR3aa: CASSLFGGGGHEKLFF; CDR3nt: TGTGCCAGCAGCTTGTTCGGAGGCGGTGGTCATGAAAAACTGTTTTTT
j_gene: TRBJ1-6; d_gene: TRBD1; abundance: .; v_gene: TRBV7-8; CDR3aa: CASSYGTADHSPLHF; CDR3nt: TGTGCCAGCAGCTATGGGACAGCCGATCATTCACCCCTCCACTTT
j_gene: TRBJ1-1; d_gene: TRBD1; abundance: many; v_gene: TRBV9; CDR3aa: CASSANPRTGQNTEAFF; CDR3nt: TGTGCCAGCAGCGCCAACCCGCGGACAGGGCAAAACACTGAAGCTTTCTTT
j_gene: TRBJ1-5; d_gene: .; abundance: .; v_gene: TRBV19; CDR3aa: CASSIRQANPNQPQHF; CDR3nt: TGTGCCAGTAGTATACGGCAGGCGAACCCCAATCAGCCCCAGCATTTT
j_gene: TRBJ2-5; d_gene: TRBD2; abundance: once; v_gene: TRBV13; CDR3aa: CASSSGLAGGHETQYF; CDR3nt: TGTGCCAGCAGCTCGGGACTAGCGGGGGGGCACGAGACCCAGTACTTC
j_gene: TRBJ2-2; d_gene: .; abundance: .; v_gene: TRBV4-1; CDR3aa: CASSHGGTGELFF; CDR3nt: TGCGCCAGCAGCCACGGAGGTACCGGGGAGCTGTTTTTT
j_gene: TRBJ1-6; d_gene: TRBD1; abundance: once; v_gene: TRBV5-6; CDR3aa: CASSLFSFGTGKSPLHF; CDR3nt: TGTGCCAGCAGCTTATTTTCTTTCGGGACAGGGAAGTCACCCCTCCACTTT